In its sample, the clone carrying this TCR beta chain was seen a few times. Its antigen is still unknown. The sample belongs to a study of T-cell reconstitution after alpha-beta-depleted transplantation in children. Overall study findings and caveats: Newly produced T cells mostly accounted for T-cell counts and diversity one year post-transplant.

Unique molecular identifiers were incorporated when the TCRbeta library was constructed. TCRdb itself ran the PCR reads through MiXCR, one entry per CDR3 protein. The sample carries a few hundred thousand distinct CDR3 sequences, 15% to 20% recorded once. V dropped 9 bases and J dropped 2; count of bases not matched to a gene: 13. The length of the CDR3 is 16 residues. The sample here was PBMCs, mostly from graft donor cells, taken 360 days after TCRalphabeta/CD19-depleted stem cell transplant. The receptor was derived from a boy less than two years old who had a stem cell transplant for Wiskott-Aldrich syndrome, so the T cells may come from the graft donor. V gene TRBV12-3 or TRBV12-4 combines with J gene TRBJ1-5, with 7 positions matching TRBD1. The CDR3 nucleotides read TGTGCCAGTAGCCAGTCGCACAGGGGAGGCAATCAGCCCCAGCATTTT. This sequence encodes CASSQSHRGGNQPQHF.